These 23 T cell receptor beta chains came from one sample sequenced in a study of T cell clonality in common variable immunodeficiency (dated by TCRdb to about 2015). Library method: the immunoSEQ multiplex PCR assay. TCRdb retrieved this table from immuneACCESS and kept in-frame rearrangements only. Not all clones are present; in checked studies, unresolved V genes account for under half, and no reason is known for the remainder. The sample features approximately 44,000 clones, and none is a singleton. Roughly 2.9% of the sample is in the top ten clones. The sample taken for sequencing was peripheral blood mononuclear cells. The receptors stem from a person aged 18-70 years in good health.

This clone has a count of ten or more. Read sequence stops 3 residues before the CDR3 end, and the germline J gene provides the missing end. V and J are TRBV4-1 and TRBJ2-7; tentative D call: TRBD2 (6 bases). Germline V gives CDR1 MGHRA, CDR2 YSYEKL. Trimming left V 0 bases short and J 1 base short, with 10 bases between. This CDR3 spans 15 amino acids. CDR3 bases read: TGCGCCAGCAGCCAAGAAATGGCGGGATCCTACGAG. Its protein is CASSQEMAGSYE. The full-length CDR3 reads as CASSQEMAGSYEQYF.

This clone has at least ten counts. The sequenced fragment ends 3 residues before the CDR3 boundary, so the rest is inferred from the germline J gene. This chain uses TRBV3-1 (or the pseudogene TRBV3-2) with TRBJ2-3; no definite D call. There are 14 residues in the CDR3. Germline V gene data show CDR1 as LGHDT and CDR2 as YNNKEL (reference sequence). The ends were cut back, 0 bases at V and 2 bases at J, with 6 bases in the middle. CDR3 bases read: TGTGCCAGCAGCCAAGATCCAATCACAGATACG. Its translation is CASSQDPITDT. The whole CDR3 sequence reads CASSQDPITDTQYF.

This clone was counted ten times or more. The read terminates 3 residues before the CDR3 end, so the remaining end is supplied by the germline J gene. The V call is TRBV7-2, the J call TRBJ2-3; D not certain. Trimming left V 5 bases short and J 8 bases short, with 14 bases between. Germline-derived CDR1 and CDR2 are SGHTA and FQGNSA. The CDR3 is 13 amino acids. The CDR3 DNA, read in part, is TGTGCCAGCAGCCAAAGCCGCCTTCCTACG. Its translation: CASSQSRLPT. The full CDR3 sequence reads CASSQSRLPTQYF.

At least ten counts were recorded for this clone. The CDR3 extends 3 residues past the end of the read, so its final part is completed from the germline J gene. The rearrangement uses TRBV13 and TRBJ2-1; 13 bases match TRBD2. The J segment lost 7 bases and the V segment lost 2 bases, leaving 5 bases of the junction unmatched. The CDR3 loop spans 16 amino acids. CDR1 is PRHDT, CDR2 FYEKMQ, per germline (reference sequence). Incomplete CDR3 DNA: TGTGCCAGCAGCTTAAGGACTAGCGGGAGCCTAAATGAG. Protein: CASSLRTSGSLNE. The CDR3 in full is CASSLRTSGSLNEQFF.

This clone came up many times. The read terminates 3 residues before the CDR3 end, so the remaining end is supplied by the germline J gene. The rearrangement uses TRBV29-1 and TRBJ2-1, with 10 bases aligning to TRBD1. V gave up 4 bases and J gave up 3 bases; unmatched junction bases: 0. The CDR3 runs to 13 residues. The germline V gene has CDR1 SQVTM and CDR2 ANQGSEA. CDR3 loop: CSVGTGGYNEQFF. The part of the CDR3 DNA that was read is TGCAGCGTTGGGACAGGGGGCTACAATGAG.

This clone was seen at least ten times. The read ends 3 residues shy of where the CDR3 ends; the end is completed using the germline J gene. V gene TRBV29-1 combines with J gene TRBJ2-7; D is ambiguous. This CDR3 has 11 amino acids. Deletions cut 4 bases from V and 4 bases from J, with 8 bases between. Germline V gives CDR1 SQVTM, CDR2 ANQGSEA. The part of the CDR3 DNA that was read is TGCAGCGTTGTACAGCAATACGAG. Translated: CSVVQQYE. The full CDR3 reads CSVVQQYEQYF.

Many counts were recorded for this clone. The DNA ends 3 residues before the CDR3 does, and the rest of the CDR3 is filled in from the germline J gene. This chain joins TRBV7-8 and TRBJ2-3; D ambiguous. The CDR3 contains 17 residues. The germline V gene has CDR1 SGHVS and CDR2 FQNEAQ. V lost 3 bases to trimming and J lost 0 bases, with 16 bases between them. The CDR3 protein is CASSFGGLSFSTDTQYF. The covered CDR3 bases are TGTGCCAGCAGCTTTGGCGGATTGAGCTTTAGCACAGATACG. Full variable domain (missing parts from reference TRBV7-8 and TRBJ2-3): GAGVSQSPRYKVAKRGQDVALRCDPISGHVSLFWYQQALGQGPEFLTYFQNEAQLDKSGLPSDRFFAERPEGSVSTLKIQRTQQEDSAVYLCASSFGGLSFSTDTQYFGPGTRLTVL.

There are many counts of this clone. The read ends 3 residues early relative to the CDR3; the germline J gene fills the gap. The V gene is TRBV19, the J gene TRBJ1-4; D remains ambiguous. Germline CDR1 LNHDA, CDR2 SQIVND (reference sequence). Trimming left V 5 bases short and J 0 bases short, with 13 bases between. This CDR3 is built from 16 residues. CDR3 bases read: TGTGCCAGTAGTGCCCCGAGGACTGCAACTAATGAAAAA. This gives the protein CASSAPRTATNEK. The entire CDR3 is CASSAPRTATNEKLFF.

By proportion, this clone is medium-sized. The sequence runs out 3 residues before the end of the CDR3; the remainder is reconstructed from the germline J gene. This chain links TRBV20-1 with TRBJ1-2, with a tentative D call TRBD1 (6 bases). This CDR3 is 14 amino acids long. CDR1 and CDR2 (germline): DFQATT, SNEGSKA (reference sequence). The CDR3 DNA, read in part, is TGCAGTGCTAGAGACCACGGACAGCGAACAGGC. Amino acids: CSARDHGQRTG. The whole CDR3 sequence reads CSARDHGQRTGYTF.

This clone was detected ten times or more. The read comes to an end 3 residues before the CDR3 does, leaving the germline J gene to fill in the end. The gene calls are TRBV30 and TRBJ1-5; possibly TRBD1 for D (6 bases). Germline V gene data show CDR1 as GTSNPN and CDR2 as SVGIG (reference sequence). The CDR3 consists of 14 residues. Trimming took 0 bases from V and 3 from J, leaving 9 bases between them. The DNA read from the CDR3 is TGTGCCTGGAGTGTACCAGGGGACAATCAGCCC. Translated, it gives CAWSVPGDNQP. The CDR3, in full, reads CAWSVPGDNQPQHF.

This clone was picked up many times. The read terminates 3 residues ahead of where the CDR3 ends, so the germline J gene completes it. V and J are TRBV19 and TRBJ2-7, with a tentative D call TRBD1 (6 bases). CDR3 length equals 13 residues. The V gene lost 3 bases and the J gene lost 6 bases, with 12 bases spanning the gap. CDR1 LNHDA and CDR2 SQIVND come from the germline V gene (reference sequence). The CDR3 protein is CASSMWGQSEQYF. The part of the CDR3 DNA that was read is TGTGCCAGTAGTATGTGGGGGCAGAGCGAG.

To note about this clone: The read terminates 3 residues before the CDR3 end, so the remaining end is supplied by the germline J gene. This sequence joins TRBV5-8 and TRBJ1-2, with 8 bases aligning to TRBD1. The CDR3 contains 13 residues. CDR1 is SGHTS, CDR2 YDEGEE, per germline. With 3 bases clipped from V and 4 bases from J, the junction kept 2 bases outside the gene matches. The CDR3 loop is CASSWGTGYGYTF. Partial CDR3 DNA: TGTGCCAGCAGCTGGGGGACAGGCTATGGC. Looking up the rest from reference TRBV5-8 and TRBJ1-2 gives the full variable domain: EAGVTQSPTHLIKTRGQQATLRCSPISGHTSVYWYQQALGLGLQFLLWYDEGEERNRGNFPPRFSGRQFPNYSSELNVNALELEDSALYLCASSWGTGYGYTFGSGTRLTVV.

At least ten counts were recorded for this clone. The sequenced fragment ends 3 residues before the CDR3 boundary, so the rest is inferred from the germline J gene. This chain links TRBV20-1 with TRBJ2-3, with D perhaps matching TRBD1 (6 bases). This CDR3 is 14 amino acids long. V dropped 2 bases and J dropped 0 bases, with 9 bases sitting between them. CDR1 is DFQATT, CDR2 SNEGSKA, per germline (reference sequence). Incomplete CDR3 DNA: TGCAGTGCTAGAACAGGGCCTAGCACAGATACG. It translates to CSARTGPSTDT. The whole CDR3 reads CSARTGPSTDTQYF.

This clone was counted at least ten times. The DNA ends 3 residues before the CDR3 does, and the rest of the CDR3 is filled in from the germline J gene. This rearrangement joins TRBV14 to TRBJ2-7; TRBD2 is a possible D gene (6 bases). The CDR3 is 15 residues long. V lost 4 bases, J lost 6 bases, and 19 bases lay in between. Germline V lookup: CDR1 SGHDN, CDR2 FVKESK. The sequenced part of the CDR3 DNA is TGTGCCAGCAGCCCCCCGGGGGTGTTCGGTGGCGAG. Translation gives CASSPPGVFGGE. The CDR3 in its entirety is CASSPPGVFGGEQYF. Full variable domain (remainder filled in from reference TRBV14 and TRBJ2-7): EAGVTQFPSHSVIEKGQTVTLRCDPISGHDNLYWYRRVMGKEIKFLLHFVKESKQDESGMPNNRFLAERTGGTYSTLKVQPAELEDSGVYFCASSPPGVFGGEQYFGPGTRLTVT.

In this sample, this clone turned up many times. The read gets to within 3 residues of the CDR3 end, and the germline J gene fills in the rest. The V call is TRBV28, the J call TRBJ1-2; TRBD1 matches 8 bases. The CDR3 extends over 13 amino acids. CDR1 is MDHEN, CDR2 SYDVKM, per germline. CDR3 sequence: CASRLDRVGGYTF. The sequenced CDR3 bases are TGTGCCAGCAGACTGGACAGGGTAGGAGGC.

With regard to this clone: The CDR3 end is not reached by the read, which stops 3 residues before it; the germline J gene fills it in. The V gene is TRBV2, the J gene TRBJ1-2; tentative D call: TRBD1 (6 bases). Trimming removed 2 bases from V and 4 bases from J, with 8 bases in between. The CDR3 loop spans 13 amino acids. Germline CDR1 SNHLY, CDR2 FYNNEI. The CDR3 DNA, read in part, is TGTGCCAGCAGTGAAACAGGGCTCTATGGC. Its translation is CASSETGLYG. The entire CDR3 reads CASSETGLYGYTF.

The table lists this clone with a few counts. The observed sequence ends 3 residues before the CDR3 terminus, with the missing tail filled in from the germline J gene. V and J are TRBV11-2 and TRBJ1-2; 8 bases align to TRBD1. V trimming: 3 bases; J trimming: 4 bases; junction bases outside the gene matches: 4. This CDR3 contains 14 residues. Per the germline V gene, CDR1 is SGHAT and CDR2 is FQNNGV. The sequenced CDR3 bases are TGTGCCAGCAGCTTCTATGGACAGGGCTATGGC. Translated, it gives CASSFYGQGYG. The CDR3 reads in full as CASSFYGQGYGYTF.

There are many counts of this clone. The read terminates 3 residues before the CDR3 end, so the remaining end is supplied by the germline J gene. The chain carries TRBV7-2 and TRBJ1-4, with D maybe TRBD1 (5 bases). Trimming took off 1 base at V and 6 bases at J, with 12 bases between the two ends. This CDR3 comprises 15 residues. The germline CDR1 and CDR2 sequences are SGHTA and FQGNSA. CDR3 sequence reads: CASSLGGGLDEKLFF. The DNA read from the CDR3 is TGTGCCAGCAGCTTAGGGGGGGGATTGGATGAAAAA. The entire variable domain, with the rest obtained from reference TRBV7-2 and TRBJ1-4, is as follows: GAGVSQSPSNKVTEKGKDVELRCDPISGHTALYWYRQSLGQGLEFLIYFQGNSAPDKSGLPSDRFSAERTGGSVSTLTIQRTQQEDSAVYLCASSLGGGLDEKLFFGSGTQLSVL.

Regarding this clone: The read is 3 residues too short to cover the CDR3 end, so that end is filled in from the germline J gene. This chain links TRBV2 with TRBJ2-1; a possible D gene is TRBD2 (5 bases). The CDR3 is 15 residues long. V lost 7 bases to trimming and J lost 3 bases, with 16 bases between them. Per the germline V gene, CDR1 is SNHLY and CDR2 is FYNNEI. CDR3 bases read: TGTGCCAGCAAAAAAGCGGAGTTGTACTACAATGAG. Its protein is CASKKAELYYNE. The full CDR3 reads CASKKAELYYNEQFF.

This clone showed up many times. The read finishes 3 residues shy of the CDR3 end, and the germline J gene is used to complete it. The chain employs TRBV7-9 and TRBJ2-2, with D perhaps TRBD2 (6 bases). Per the germline V gene, CDR1 is SEHNR and CDR2 is FQNEAQ (reference sequence). Deletions cut 8 bases from V and 6 bases from J, with 16 bases between. The CDR3 is 14 residues long. CDR3 DNA (partial): TGTGCCAGCTTACGCCGACTAGAAGCCGGGGAG. Its translation: CASLRRLEAGE. The entire CDR3 reads CASLRRLEAGELFF.

This clone appeared many times. Read coverage stops 3 residues before the CDR3 terminus; the germline J gene supplies the remainder. V and J are TRBV5-1 and TRBJ2-1, with TRBD1 matching over 8 bases. Trimming at V came to 3 bases and at J to 6 bases, leaving 11 bases not matched to a gene. This CDR3 has 16 amino acids. Germline lookup yields CDR1 SGHRS and CDR2 YFSETQ. The CDR3 sequence is CASSWGAPDRVNEQFF. The sequenced CDR3 bases are TGCGCCAGCAGCTGGGGGGCCCCGGACAGGGTCAATGAG. The full variable domain, completed using reference TRBV5-1 and TRBJ2-1, is KAGVTQTPRYLIKTRGQQVTLSCSPISGHRSVSWYQQTPGQGLQFLFEYFSETQRNKGNFPGRFSGRQFSNSRSEMNVSTLELGDSALYLCASSWGAPDRVNEQFFGPGTRLTVL.

The sample holds many counts of this clone. The read is 3 residues too short to cover the CDR3 end, so that end is filled in from the germline J gene. This chain uses TRBV29-1 with TRBJ1-4; 7 bases align to TRBD1. J was trimmed by 4 bases and V by 5 bases; bases with no gene match: 10. Looked up from germline, CDR1 is SQVTM and CDR2 is ANQGSEA. CDR3 size: 15 residues. Incomplete CDR3 DNA: TGCAGCGTTCTGGTCCCGGGACAGTTTAATGAAAAA. It specifies CSVLVPGQFNEK. The full CDR3 reads CSVLVPGQFNEKLFF.

This clone showed up many times. The read ends 3 residues early relative to the CDR3; the germline J gene fills the gap. This chain joins TRBV29-1 and TRBJ1-2; 8 bases match TRBD1. The CDR3 is 12 amino acids. The germline V gene encodes CDR1 SQVTM and CDR2 ANQGSEA. CDR3 bases read: TGCAGCGTTGAGGAGGACAGGGTAGGC. It encodes CSVEEDRVG. The CDR3 in its entirety is CSVEEDRVGYTF.